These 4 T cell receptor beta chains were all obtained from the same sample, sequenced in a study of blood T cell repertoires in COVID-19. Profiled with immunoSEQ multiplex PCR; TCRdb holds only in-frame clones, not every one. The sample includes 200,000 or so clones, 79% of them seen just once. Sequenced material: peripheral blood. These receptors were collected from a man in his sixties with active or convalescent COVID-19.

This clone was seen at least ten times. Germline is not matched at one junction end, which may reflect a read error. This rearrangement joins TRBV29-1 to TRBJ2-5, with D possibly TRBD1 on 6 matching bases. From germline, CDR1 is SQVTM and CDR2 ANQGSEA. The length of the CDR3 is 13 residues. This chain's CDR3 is CSAERRQVTTQYF. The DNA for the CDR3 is TGCAGCGCTGAACGCCGACAGGTAACGACCCAGTACTTC.

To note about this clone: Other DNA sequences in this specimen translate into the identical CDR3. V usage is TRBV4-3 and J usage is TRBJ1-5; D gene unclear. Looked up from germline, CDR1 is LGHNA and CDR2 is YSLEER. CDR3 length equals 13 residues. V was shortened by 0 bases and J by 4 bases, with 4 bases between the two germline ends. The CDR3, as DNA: TGCGCCAGCAGCCAAGATCTGAATCAGCCCCAGCATTTT. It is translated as CASSQDLNQPQHF.

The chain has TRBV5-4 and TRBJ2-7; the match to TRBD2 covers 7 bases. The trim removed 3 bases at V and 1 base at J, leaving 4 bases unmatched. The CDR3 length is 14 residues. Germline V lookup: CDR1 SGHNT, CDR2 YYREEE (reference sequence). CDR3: CASSSGGGSYEQYF. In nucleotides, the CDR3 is TGTGCCAGCAGCTCGGGAGGCGGGTCCTACGAGCAGTACTTC.

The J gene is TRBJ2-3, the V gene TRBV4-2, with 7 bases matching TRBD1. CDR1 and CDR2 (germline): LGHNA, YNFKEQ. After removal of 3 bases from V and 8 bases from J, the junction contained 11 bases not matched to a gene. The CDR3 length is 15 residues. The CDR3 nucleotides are TGTGCCAGCAGCCAGGGGGCCCAGGGGGTAGGTACGCAGTATTTT. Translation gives CASSQGAQGVGTQYF.